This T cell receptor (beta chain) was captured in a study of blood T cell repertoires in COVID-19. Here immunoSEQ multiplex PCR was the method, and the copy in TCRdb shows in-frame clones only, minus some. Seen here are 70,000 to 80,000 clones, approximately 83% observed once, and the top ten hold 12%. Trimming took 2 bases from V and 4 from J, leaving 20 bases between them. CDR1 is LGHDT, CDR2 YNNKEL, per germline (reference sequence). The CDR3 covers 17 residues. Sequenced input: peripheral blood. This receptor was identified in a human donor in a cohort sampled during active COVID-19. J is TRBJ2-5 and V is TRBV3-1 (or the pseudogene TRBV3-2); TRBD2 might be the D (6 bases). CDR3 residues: CASSQTVDSGGVETQYF. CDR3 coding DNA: TGTGCCAGCAGCCAAACCGTGGACTCCGGAGGGGTAGAGACCCAGTACTTC.